The clone carrying this T cell receptor beta chain has just a few counts. An end of the junction differs from the germline gene, which may be a read error. Sequencing templates came from extracted RNA that was reverse transcribed into cDNA. Sequencing was performed with immunoSEQ multiplex PCR; in TCRdb, only in-frame clones are kept and a portion is missing. The data show 70,000 to 95,000 clones, 45% to 60% seen once. This specimen belongs to a study of CD8+ T cells in alopecia areata. Looked up from germline, CDR1 is SNHLY and CDR2 is FYNNEI. The CDR3 has 11 residues. Sequencing was carried out using NKG2D-high CD8+ T cells sorted from blood. The chain recombines TRBV2 with TRBJ2-7; unclear D gene. This TCR came from a human donor with alopecia areata. This CDR3 is CASREDYEQYF. The CDR3 bases are TGTGCCAGCAGGGAAGATTACGAGCAGTACTTC.